Each of the 18 T cell receptor beta chains below was sequenced from the same sample in a study of blood T cells in healthy people across ages. Combining a sample-barcoded 5' primer with a J-beta primer mix, a second PCR ran for roughly 7 to 11 cycles. In TCRdb, the 5' RACE reads were re-called with MiXCR into one record per CDR3 protein. The table records roughly 800,000 distinct CDR3 sequences, roughly 25% of them present only once. The data were also submitted as part of a second study, on T cells of mothers and their children.

The sequencing sample was made of blood. These TCRs come from a boy aged 5-17 years in good health.

The rearrangement joins TRBV19 to TRBJ2-1; D is uncertain. Germline assignment: CDR1 LNHDA and CDR2 SQIVND (reference sequence). V shed 7 bases and J shed 5 bases, with 12 bases lying between them. CDR3 length: 13 residues. DNA for the CDR3: TGTGCCAGTACCCCGGGTCGCAACAATGAGCAGTTCTTC. It translates to CASTPGRNNEQFF.

This chain joins TRBV5-1 and TRBJ2-5; the D gene is possibly TRBD2 (7 bases). The DNA end is more similar to TRBJ2-1, so the J call may be wrong. The V gene's germline CDR1 is SGHRS and CDR2 YFSETQ. The length of the CDR3 is 18 residues. The CDR3 DNA follows: TGCGCCAGCAGCCCGGGGGGCGACCTGGGTGTCAGGAAGGATGAGCAGTTCTTC. Protein product: CASSPGGDLGVRKDEQFF.

This clonotype appeared a few times. This rearrangement joins TRBV12-3 or TRBV12-4 to TRBJ2-2; D is unresolved. The V end lost 7 bases, the J end lost 6 bases, and 18 bases lay between the germline ends. The CDR3 is 15 residues long. The CDR3 here is CASNPGQFRSGELFF. The DNA for the CDR3 is TGTGCCAGCAATCCCGGTCAATTCCGGTCCGGGGAGCTGTTTTTT.

In this sample, this clonotype turned up a few times. The chain carries TRBV12-3 or TRBV12-4 and TRBJ2-5; 7 nucleotides line up with TRBD1. V trimming: 7 bases; J trimming: 2 bases; junction bases outside the gene matches: 7. This CDR3 comprises 14 residues. In DNA, the CDR3 is TGTGCCAGCACCCCGGGACAGCCACAAGAGACCCAGTACTTC. Translation gives CASTPGQPQETQYF.

This rearrangement joins TRBV6-1 to TRBJ1-5; D not certain. Germline CDR1 is MNHNS and CDR2 is SASEGT. Trimming cost V 6 bases and J 2 bases, with 17 bases left between them. The CDR3 covers 16 residues. Here the CDR3 reads CASSGRTPGGNQPQHF. The CDR3 DNA follows: TGTGCCAGCAGCGGTAGGACCCCCGGGGGCAATCAGCCCCAGCATTTT.

The rearrangement joins TRBV27 to TRBJ2-7; 8 nucleotides match TRBD2. V gave up 10 bases and J gave up 6 bases; unmatched junction bases: 8. Germline V lookup: CDR1 MNHEY, CDR2 SMNVEV (reference sequence). There are 12 residues in the CDR3. The DNA for the CDR3 is TGTGCCACTCTAGCGGGTGGGAGCGAGCAGTACTTC. As protein: CATLAGGSEQYF.

Regarding this clonotype: This likely comes from a read error, as the CDR3 has no conserved phenylalanine or tryptophan at its end. The rearrangement uses TRBV30 and TRBJ1-6; no firm D call. The CDR3 is 13 residues long. CDR1 is GTSNPN, CDR2 SVGIG, per germline (reference sequence). Trimming stripped 0 bases from V and 7 bases from J, with 7 bases between. In DNA, the CDR3 is TGTGCCTGGAGTGTGCGTAGCAATTCACCCCTCCACCTT. Its translation is CAWSVRSNSPLHL.

The chain has TRBV14 and TRBJ2-5; 14 nucleotides align to TRBD2. V was clipped by 1 base and J by 4 bases; unmatched bases: 20. Germline CDR1 reads SGHDN; CDR2 reads FVKESK. This CDR3 contains 22 residues. CDR3 sequence reads: CASSQAITISGRLAGGRETQYF. The DNA for the CDR3 is TGTGCCAGCAGCCAAGCAATTACGATCAGCGGTAGACTAGCGGGAGGGCGAGAGACCCAGTACTTC.

The table lists this clonotype with a few counts. The chain is built from TRBV21-1 and TRBJ2-2; whether TRBD1, the table's D call, matches the DNA was not checked. TRBV21-1 is listed as a pseudogene. This CDR3 region has 17 residues. The CDR3 loop reads CASSRTRTASNTGELFF. In DNA form, the CDR3 reads TGTGCCAGCAGCAGAACTAGGACAGCCTCGAACACCGGGGAGCTGTTTTTT.

V is TRBV29-1 and J is TRBJ2-5; the D call may be TRBD1 or TRBD2 (5 bases each). With the DNA end fitting TRBJ2-7 better, the J assignment may be wrong. The CDR3 spans 13 residues. Germline values: CDR1 SQVTM, CDR2 ANQGSEA. DNA for the CDR3: TGCAGCGTGGGGGACCCAGGAACCTACGAGCAGTACTTC. Translating gives CSVGDPGTYEQYF.

This clonotype has more than one count but fewer than ten. The junction departs from the called germline gene at one end, perhaps through a read error. The J gene is TRBJ1-1, the V gene TRBV29-1; D gene ambiguous. The CDR3 has 13 amino acids. Germline V lookup: CDR1 SQVTM, CDR2 ANQGSEA. CDR3 region: CSVEGPTNTETFF. The CDR3 coding sequence is TGCAGCGTAGAAGGTCCTACGAACACTGAAACTTTCTTT.

The chain couples TRBV7-2 to TRBJ2-1; 8 bases map to TRBD2. The V and J ends lost 5 bases and 6 bases, in that order; junction bases with no gene match: 9. The CDR3 is made up of 15 amino acids. The germline V gene encodes CDR1 SGHTA and CDR2 FQGNSA. CDR3 in amino acids: CASSPRAGGSNEQFF. CDR3 sequence (DNA): TGTGCCAGCAGCCCCCGGGCGGGAGGCTCCAATGAGCAGTTCTTC.

V and J are TRBV6-6 and TRBJ2-2; D is unclear. Germline V CDR1 and CDR2: MNHNY, SVGAGI (reference sequence). Trimming removed 5 bases at V and 3 bases at J, with 10 bases between. CDR3 length: 14 residues. CDR3: CASSPAEDTGELFF. The CDR3, as DNA: TGTGCCAGCAGTCCCGCGGAAGACACCGGGGAGCTGTTTTTT.

The chain has TRBV13 and TRBJ1-2; D remains unclear. The germline V gene encodes CDR1 PRHDT and CDR2 FYEKMQ (reference sequence). This CDR3 is built from 14 residues. V shed 3 bases and J shed 4 bases, with 12 bases lying between them. CDR3 residues: CASSFRERGYGYTF. DNA for the CDR3: TGTGCCAGCAGCTTCCGGGAGCGAGGCTATGGCTACACCTTC.

The chain employs TRBV18 and TRBJ2-1; 8 bases are a match to TRBD1. The germline gives CDR1 KGHSH, CDR2 LQKENI. The CDR3 covers 21 residues. J lost 0 bases, V lost 0 bases, and 16 bases had no gene match. CDR3 DNA sequence: TGTGCCAGCTCACCACCCCGAGGACAGGGTAGTGGATCCAACTCCTACAATGAGCAGTTCTTC. It codes for CASSPPRGQGSGSNSYNEQFF.

This clonotype was seen a handful of times. The chain uses TRBV2 and TRBJ2-1; the D gene is possibly TRBD1 (5 bases). V lost 4 bases to trimming and J lost 9 bases, with 22 bases between them. This CDR3 has 16 residues. Germline-derived CDR1 and CDR2 are SNHLY and FYNNEI. In DNA, the CDR3 is TGTGCCAGCAGTGCGGACAATAGGCTTCCTGGTGGTGAGCAGTTCTTC. As protein: CASSADNRLPGGEQFF. Together with reference TRBV2 and TRBJ2-1, the CDR3 gives the full variable domain: EPEVTQTPSHQVTQMGQEVILRCVPISNHLYFYWYRQILGQKVEFLVSFYNNEISEKSEIFDDQFSVERPDGSNFTLKIRSTKLEDSAMYFCASSADNRLPGGEQFFGPGTRLTVL.

This clonotype has a count of ten or more. The chain employs TRBV7-9 and TRBJ1-4; D gene unclear. The CDR3 covers 10 residues. Deletions cut 8 bases from V and 8 bases from J, with 6 bases between. Germline CDR1 reads SEHNR; CDR2 reads FQNEAQ (reference sequence). The CDR3 loop is CASSGEKLFF. CDR3 bases: TGTGCCAGCTCTGGGGAAAAACTGTTTTTT.

In nucleotides, the CDR3 is TGTGCCAGCAGTTCCTGGGGTGGGGAGGGACATGAAAAACTGTTTTTT. The encoded protein is CASSSWGGEGHEKLFF. The chain combines TRBV28 with TRBJ1-4, with D tentatively TRBD1 (5 bases). The V gene's germline CDR1 is MDHEN and CDR2 SYDVKM. Trimming stripped 4 bases from V and 6 bases from J, with 18 bases between. The CDR3 is made up of 16 amino acids.